The clone carrying this T cell receptor beta chain was recorded a few times. The antigen is unknown. The data stem from a study of cytomegalovirus exposure and HLA in healthy donors. Study-level findings and limits: Within the approximately 110 validation repertoires, first-cohort TCR clusters tended to co-occur, according to a later analysis. In vitro confirmation showed three CMV-associated chains to be CMV antigen specific. The study labeled 150 to 200 TCR beta chains cytomegalovirus-associated.

Data came from immunoSEQ multiplex PCR; TCRdb stores just in-frame clones and leaves some out. The table lists approximately 200,000 clones, 84% of them singletons. The source material was PBMCs. The source is a man between 18 and 35 years old in good health and CMV-seropositive.

CDR3 loop: CASSPGNGANVLTF. As DNA, the CDR3 is TGTGCCAGCAGTCCAGGGAACGGGGCCAACGTCCTGACTTTC. The chain carries TRBV6-4 and TRBJ2-6; tentatively, D is TRBD1 (5 bases). This CDR3 contains 14 residues. V gave up 5 bases and J gave up 4 bases, with 9 bases separating them. Germline loops: CDR1 MRHNA, CDR2 SNTAGT.